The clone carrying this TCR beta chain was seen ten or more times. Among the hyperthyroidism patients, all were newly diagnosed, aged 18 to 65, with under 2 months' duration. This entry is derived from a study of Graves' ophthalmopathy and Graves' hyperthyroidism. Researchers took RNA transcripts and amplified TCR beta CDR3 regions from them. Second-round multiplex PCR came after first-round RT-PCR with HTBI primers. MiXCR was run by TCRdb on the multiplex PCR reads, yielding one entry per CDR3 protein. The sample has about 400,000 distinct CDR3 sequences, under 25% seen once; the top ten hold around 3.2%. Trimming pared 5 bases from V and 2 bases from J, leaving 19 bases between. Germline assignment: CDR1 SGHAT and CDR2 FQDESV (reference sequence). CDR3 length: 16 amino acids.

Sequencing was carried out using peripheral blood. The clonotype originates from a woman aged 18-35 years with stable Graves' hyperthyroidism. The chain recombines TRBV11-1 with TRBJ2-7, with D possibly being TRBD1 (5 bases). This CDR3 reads CASSTAQGRQAYEQYF. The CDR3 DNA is TGTGCCAGCAGCACCGCCCAGGGCCGCCAGGCCTACGAGCAGTACTTC.